These 7 T cell receptor beta chains came from one sample sequenced in a study of shared clonotypes between healthy human individuals. Profiled with immunoSEQ multiplex PCR; TCRdb holds only in-frame clones, not every one. The repertoire holds more than 2 million clones, approximately 92% seen once, with around 1.7% in the top ten. CD45RO negativity and positive selection for CCR7 defined naive CD8 cells, a population that excluded terminally differentiated effector memory CD45RA+ cells. The sequenced material came from naive CD8+ T cells from PBMCs. Source of these receptors: a man younger than 35 in good health. Some clones in this sample may be carry-over from other donors' samples.

The chain carries TRBV27 and TRBJ2-7; D could derive from TRBD1 or TRBD2 (5 bases each). The CDR3 totals 16 residues. Germline CDR1 is MNHEY and CDR2 is SMNVEV (reference sequence). V dropped 5 bases and J dropped 2 bases, with 19 bases sitting between them. Here the CDR3 DNA reads TGTGCCAGCAGTGCAACCGCCGGGACGGCGCCCTACGAGCAGTACTTC. Amino acid sequence: CASSATAGTAPYEQYF.

The chain is built from TRBV13 and TRBJ2-4; TRBD2 is a possible D gene (7 bases). The CDR3 length is 17 residues. The V gene lost 5 bases and the J gene lost 0 bases, with 17 bases spanning the gap. CDR1 and CDR2 from the germline V gene are PRHDT and FYEKMQ (reference sequence). CDR3 amino acids: CASSPTDSGIAKNIQYF. CDR3 nucleotide sequence: TGTGCCAGCAGCCCAACGGACAGCGGGATAGCCAAAAACATTCAGTACTTC.

For this clone: The sample holds other DNA sequences that translate to the same CDR3. This chain joins TRBV9 and TRBJ2-7, with D possibly TRBD1 on 5 matching bases. Between the trimmed V and J ends, which lost 0 bases and 2 bases, there was a span of 9 bases. The germline V gene has CDR1 SGDLS and CDR2 YYNGEE. The CDR3 sequence is 14 residues long. DNA of the CDR3: TGTGCCAGCAGCGTAGAGGGCAGGGCCTACGAGCAGTACTTC. Translated, it gives CASSVEGRAYEQYF.

The V gene is TRBV6-5, the J gene TRBJ2-3, with 7 bases that match TRBD2. V gave up 5 bases and J gave up 0 bases; unmatched junction bases: 5. Germline V CDR1 and CDR2: MNHEY, SVGAGI. The CDR3 length is 15 residues. Here the CDR3 DNA reads TGTGCCAGCAGTCCACTAGCGTCTAGCACAGATACGCAGTATTTT. It codes for CASSPLASSTDTQYF.

This clone was observed once. This chain connects TRBV5-6 to TRBJ1-2; 8 nucleotides match TRBD1. Trimming took 4 bases from V and 7 from J; bases not matched to a gene: 6. Germline CDR1 and CDR2: SGHDT and YYEEEE. The CDR3 is 13 amino acids. The CDR3 sequence is CASSADREVGYTF. The CDR3 DNA sequence: TGTGCCAGCAGCGCGGACAGGGAGGTTGGCTACACCTTC. The variable domain in full, with the rest retrieved from reference TRBV5-6 and TRBJ1-2, is DAGVTQSPTHLIKTRGQQVTLRCSPKSGHDTVSWYQQALGQGPQFIFQYYEEEERQRGNFPDRFSGHQFPNYSSELNVNALLLGDSALYLCASSADREVGYTFGSGTRLTVV.

This clone was counted a single time. This chain uses TRBV7-9 with TRBJ2-1, with 8 bases that match TRBD2. CDR1 and CDR2 (germline): SEHNR, FQNEAQ (reference sequence). V lost 5 bases and J lost 6; bases outside the gene matches: 12. The CDR3 runs to 16 residues. DNA for the CDR3: TGTGCCAGCAGCCGGGGGACTAGGCTGGGATCCAATGAGCAGTTCTTC. The encoded protein is CASSRGTRLGSNEQFF.

Here the CDR3 DNA reads TGTGCCAGCAGCTCGGACACTAGCACAGATACGCAGTATTTT. It specifies CASSSDTSTDTQYF. The chain combines TRBV7-6 with TRBJ2-3; maybe TRBD1 (5 bases). This CDR3 is 14 amino acids long. Between the trimmed V and J ends, which lost 4 bases and 0 bases, there was a span of 8 bases. The V gene's germline CDR1 is SGHVS and CDR2 FNYEAQ.